The following is a T cell receptor (beta chain) sequence with its context. Its antigen is unknown. The germline V and J ends were trimmed by 3 bases and 4 bases, with 9 bases remaining between them. The CDR3 loop spans 14 amino acids. Per the germline V gene, CDR1 is LNHDA and CDR2 is SQIVND (reference sequence). This entry comes from a study of cytomegalovirus exposure and HLA in healthy donors. Points from the study as a whole: Most observed TCR sequences were rare, whereas some public TCRs were detected in many donors. According to the study, roughly 160 TCR beta chains were cytomegalovirus-associated. Through in vitro validation, three CMV-associated chains were shown to be specific for CMV antigens. Later examination showed HLA-associated TCR beta chains had greater clonal expansion than equally common others.

Vbeta (60) and Jbeta (13) primers were used in the PCR. Measured with immunoSEQ multiplex PCR; TCRdb has only the in-frame clones, and not every one. The data contain more than 95,000 clones, roughly 74% of them singletons. This receptor was obtained from a female donor in good health and CMV-seropositive. This chain connects TRBV19 to TRBJ1-4, with a tentative D call TRBD1 (6 bases). Sequenced: PBMCs. The CDR3 loop reads CASSIGQINEKLFF. In nucleotides, the CDR3 is TGTGCCAGTAGTATTGGACAGATTAATGAAAAACTGTTTTTT. Filled out from reference TRBV19 and TRBJ1-4, the complete variable domain reads DGGITQSPKYLFRKEGQNVTLSCEQNLNHDAMYWYRQDPGQGLRLIYYSQIVNDFQKGDIAEGYSVSREKKESFPLTVTSAQKNPTAFYLCASSIGQINEKLFFGSGTQLSVL.